These 27 T cell receptor beta chains share one sample of origin, sequenced in a study of CD8+ T cells in alopecia areata. RNA, once extracted, was reverse transcribed into cDNA for use as the sequencing template. Profiling relied on immunoSEQ multiplex PCR, and the TCRdb table lists in-frame clones only, not all of them. The sample has 150,000 or so clones; under 70% are singletons. Treatment noted: oral pan-JAK inhibitor, 5-10 mg twice daily. The material sequenced was CD4+ T cells sorted from blood, taken at week 4, from a patient treated with tofacitinib. The receptors derive from a human donor with alopecia areata.

The chain uses TRBV30 and TRBJ2-7, with a weak D call TRBD2 (6 bases). Germline V gene data show CDR1 as GTSNPN and CDR2 as SVGIG (reference sequence). V shed 4 bases and J shed 2 bases, with 9 bases lying between them. The CDR3 loop spans 12 amino acids. DNA for the CDR3: TGTGCCTGGACCCCGGGAGCCTACGAGCAGTACTTC. Protein: CAWTPGAYEQYF. The full variable domain, completed using reference TRBV30 and TRBJ2-7, is SQTIHQWPATLVQPVGSPLSLECTVEGTSNPNLYWYRQAAGRGLQLLFYSVGIGQISSEVPQNLSASRPQDRQFILSSKKLLLSDSGFYLCAWTPGAYEQYFGPGTRLTVT.

This clone came up many times. The chain uses TRBV30 and TRBJ1-5; 7 positions match TRBD1. CDR1 is GTSNPN and CDR2 is SVGIG in the germline V gene (reference sequence). The CDR3 loop spans 14 amino acids. V was clipped by 2 bases and J by 7 bases; unmatched bases: 8. CDR3 DNA sequence: TGTGCCTGGAGTAAGGGGGCTGTAGACCAGCCCCAGCATTTT. Protein: CAWSKGAVDQPQHF.

J is TRBJ1-1 and V is TRBV5-6, with TRBD1 matching 10 bases. The CDR3 consists of 16 residues. Germline V gene lookup returns CDR1 SGHDT and CDR2 YYEEEE. V shed 5 bases and J 2 bases; nucleotides not matched to a gene: 9. The CDR3 bases are TGTGCCAGCAGTAACGGACAGGGGGTTGGTAACACTGAAGCTTTCTTT. It is translated as CASSNGQGVGNTEAFF.

In this sample, this clone turned up many times. The V gene is TRBV4-3, the J gene TRBJ1-2, with D possibly TRBD1 on 5 matching bases. The germline V gene encodes CDR1 LGHNA and CDR2 YSLEER. The CDR3 totals 14 residues. Trimming shortened V by 1 base and J by 2 bases, and 8 bases separated the two germline ends. Here the CDR3 DNA reads TGCGCCAGCAGCCAAGCGACAGTAAACTATGGCTACACCTTC. Amino acid sequence: CASSQATVNYGYTF.

The chain is built from TRBV9 and TRBJ1-1; 11 bases are a match to TRBD1. The CDR3 consists of 14 residues. Germline values: CDR1 SGDLS, CDR2 YYNGEE. The J segment lost 4 bases and the V segment lost 4 bases, leaving 3 bases of the junction unmatched. This chain's CDR3 is CASSKGTGGTEAFF. CDR3 coding DNA: TGTGCCAGCAGCAAAGGGACAGGGGGCACTGAAGCTTTCTTT.

This rearrangement joins TRBV9 to TRBJ2-3; D is undetermined. Per germline, CDR1 SGDLS and CDR2 YYNGEE. This CDR3 has 14 amino acids. Trimming took off 3 bases at V and 0 bases at J, with 8 bases between the two ends. The CDR3: CASSASRSTDTQYF. For the CDR3, the DNA is TGTGCCAGCAGCGCCAGCAGGAGCACAGATACGCAGTATTTT.

The CDR3 loop is CAWSVGDRAYEQYF. Written as DNA, the CDR3 is TGTGCCTGGAGTGTAGGGGACAGGGCCTACGAGCAGTACTTC. The V gene is TRBV30, the J gene TRBJ2-7, with 9 bases identical to TRBD1. In germline, CDR1 is GTSNPN, CDR2 SVGIG (reference sequence). The CDR3 runs 14 residues. The J segment lost 2 bases and the V segment lost 0 bases, leaving 2 bases of the junction unmatched.

This sequence joins TRBV7-2 and TRBJ2-7; the match to TRBD1 covers 7 bases. This CDR3 spans 15 amino acids. The germline gives CDR1 SGHTA, CDR2 FQGNSA. V trimming: 5 bases; J trimming: 0 bases; junction bases outside the gene matches: 7. The CDR3, as DNA: TGTGCCAGCAGCCCGGGACAGCCGATCTCCTACGAGCAGTACTTC. Its translation is CASSPGQPISYEQYF.

The chain has TRBV4-1 and TRBJ1-2; D gene ambiguous. The CDR3 is 12 residues long. Trimming removed 0 bases from V and 8 bases from J, with 7 bases in between. Germline V gives CDR1 MGHRA, CDR2 YSYEKL. CDR3: CASSQEGRGYTF. CDR3 DNA: TGCGCCAGCAGCCAAGAAGGGAGGGGCTACACCTTC.

The rearrangement links TRBV2 to TRBJ1-2, with D tentatively TRBD1 (5 bases). Germline V gene lookup returns CDR1 SNHLY and CDR2 FYNNEI. V was pared by 8 bases and J by 0 bases, with 16 bases between. The CDR3 runs to 15 residues. CDR3 amino acids: CASSVLGTTNYGYTF. DNA of the CDR3: TGTGCCAGCTCCGTCCTGGGGACCACTAACTATGGCTACACCTTC.

V usage is TRBV2 and J usage is TRBJ2-1; TRBD1 agrees at 9 bases. V shed 6 bases and J 9 bases; nucleotides not matched to a gene: 9. The germline gives CDR1 SNHLY, CDR2 FYNNEI. CDR3 length equals 14 residues. This chain's CDR3 is CASSRGTGLGEQFF. The CDR3 bases are TGTGCCAGCAGCCGGGGGACAGGGCTCGGTGAGCAGTTCTTC.

This clone was counted only a few times. The V and J genes are TRBV29-1 and TRBJ2-4; no clear D gene. The CDR3 covers 11 residues. Trimming left V 3 bases short and J 8 bases short, with 8 bases between. Germline CDR1 is SQVTM and CDR2 is ANQGSEA. The CDR3 here is CSVDITDIQYF. The CDR3 coding sequence is TGCAGCGTTGACATAACGGACATTCAGTACTTC.

The rearrangement uses TRBV29-1 and TRBJ1-2; a possible D gene is TRBD1 (5 bases). CDR3 size: 13 residues. The V end lost 4 bases, the J end lost 4 bases, and 13 bases lay between the germline ends. Germline V gives CDR1 SQVTM, CDR2 ANQGSEA. CDR3 in amino acids: CSVGDQVGYGYTF. CDR3 nucleotide sequence: TGCAGCGTTGGGGACCAGGTGGGCTATGGCTACACCTTC.

The genes are TRBV5-1 and TRBJ2-5; TRBD1 agrees at 7 bases. CDR3 size: 14 residues. Trimming at V came to 4 bases and at J to 4 bases, leaving 7 bases not matched to a gene. Germline V gives CDR1 SGHRS, CDR2 YFSETQ. CDR3 sequence: CASSPTGSPETQYF. DNA for the CDR3: TGCGCCAGCAGCCCGACAGGGAGTCCAGAGACCCAGTACTTC.

This sequence joins TRBV30 and TRBJ1-1; D is uncertain. The CDR3 has 14 amino acids. Germline V lookup: CDR1 GTSNPN, CDR2 SVGIG (reference sequence). V was trimmed by 3 bases and J by 1 base, leaving 12 bases between them. In DNA form, the CDR3 reads TGTGCCTGGAGCCATACTCCAGGGAACACTGAAGCTTTCTTT. Amino acid sequence: CAWSHTPGNTEAFF.

V usage is TRBV9 and J usage is TRBJ2-1; D assignment may be TRBD1 or TRBD2 (5 bases each). Germline V gives CDR1 SGDLS, CDR2 YYNGEE. V was pared by 4 bases and J by 2 bases, with 16 bases between. The CDR3 has 16 amino acids. The CDR3 sequence: CASSTEGRATYNEQFF. The CDR3 nucleotides read TGTGCCAGCAGCACAGAGGGCAGGGCAACCTACAATGAGCAGTTCTTC.

The chain combines TRBV7-3 with TRBJ2-3, with D perhaps TRBD1 (5 bases). The CDR3 has 13 residues. Germline V CDR1 and CDR2: SGHTA, FQGTGA. Trimming stripped 0 bases from V and 4 bases from J, with 5 bases between. The CDR3 sequence is CASSLTGPDTQYF. The CDR3 DNA is TGTGCCAGCAGCTTAACGGGGCCAGATACGCAGTATTTT.

This chain joins TRBV23-1 and TRBJ2-3, with 9 positions matching TRBD1. TRBV23-1 falls under the ORF class, with uncertain function. V was clipped by 0 bases and J by 1 base; unmatched bases: 5. This CDR3 contains 17 residues. The DNA of the CDR3 is TGCGCCAGCAGTCAATCGTGGACAGGGGTCCGCACAGATACGCAGTATTTT. Translated, it gives CASSQSWTGVRTDTQYF.

The V call is TRBV29-1, the J call TRBJ2-2; D could derive from TRBD1 or TRBD2 (6 bases each). The germline gives CDR1 SQVTM, CDR2 ANQGSEA. V gave up 4 bases and J gave up 4 bases, with 10 bases separating them. The CDR3 totals 13 residues. The CDR3 region is CSVGRGATGELFF. The CDR3 DNA reads as TGCAGCGTTGGAAGGGGGGCCACCGGGGAGCTGTTTTTT.

The chain uses TRBV6-5 and TRBJ2-1; D may correspond to TRBD1 or TRBD2 (6 bases each). Germline V gives CDR1 MNHEY, CDR2 SVGAGI. The CDR3 runs 13 residues. V shed 0 bases and J shed 15 bases, with 15 bases lying between them. CDR3: CASSYSGGRLWFF. DNA of the CDR3: TGTGCCAGCAGTTACTCTGGGGGGCGCTTATGGTTCTTC.

The chain carries TRBV27 and TRBJ2-5; D assignment may be TRBD1 or TRBD2 (5 bases each). Germline V gives CDR1 MNHEY, CDR2 SMNVEV (reference sequence). The CDR3 is 14 residues long. Trimming removed 2 bases at V and 5 bases at J, with 12 bases between. This CDR3 reads CASSLQAWGETQYF. Here the CDR3 DNA reads TGTGCCAGCAGTTTACAAGCTTGGGGGGAGACCCAGTACTTC.

This clone was picked up a small number of times. This chain links TRBV6-6 with TRBJ2-1, with D tentatively TRBD2 (6 bases). This CDR3 contains 14 residues. V shed 0 bases and J shed 9 bases, with 12 bases lying between them. In germline, CDR1 is MNHNY, CDR2 SVGAGI (reference sequence). Here the CDR3 reads CASSYSGGRGEQFF. CDR3 in DNA: TGTGCCAGCAGTTACTCGGGAGGACGGGGTGAGCAGTTCTTC.

J is TRBJ2-7 and V is TRBV2; D is unclear. CDR1 and CDR2 from the germline V gene are SNHLY and FYNNEI. Deletions cut 7 bases from V and 0 bases from J, with 10 bases between. The CDR3 totals 13 residues. CDR3 sequence reads: CASTTALSYEQYF. The CDR3 DNA reads as TGTGCCAGCACCACCGCGCTCTCCTACGAGCAGTACTTC.

The chain uses TRBV29-1 and TRBJ2-5; 10 bases map to TRBD2. The J segment lost 1 base and the V segment lost 7 bases, leaving 9 bases of the junction unmatched. The germline CDR1 and CDR2 sequences are SQVTM and ANQGSEA. The CDR3 covers 15 residues. The CDR3 region is CSAPTLAGAQETQYF. For the CDR3, the DNA is TGCAGCGCCCCGACTCTAGCGGGAGCCCAAGAGACCCAGTACTTC.

Here the CDR3 DNA reads TGCAGCGTTCAGACCTCGACAGGGATGGGGAACACCATATATTTT. It encodes CSVQTSTGMGNTIYF. The chain joins TRBV29-1 to TRBJ1-3; 7 bases are shared with TRBD1. The trim removed 5 bases at V and 7 bases at J, leaving 14 bases unmatched. Germline V lookup: CDR1 SQVTM, CDR2 ANQGSEA. This CDR3 contains 15 residues. Supplemented by reference TRBV29-1 and TRBJ1-3, the full variable domain reads SAVISQKPSRDICQRGTSLTIQCQVDSQVTMMFWYRQQPGQSLTLIATANQGSEATYESGFVIDKFPISRPNLTFSTLTVSNMSPEDSSIYLCSVQTSTGMGNTIYFGEGSWLTVV.

This clone was detected only a few times. This chain links TRBV30 with TRBJ2-1, with unresolved D. Germline V CDR1 and CDR2: GTSNPN, SVGIG (reference sequence). Trimming took 8 bases from V and 1 from J, leaving 12 bases between them. The CDR3 is 13 amino acids. The CDR3 coding sequence is TGTGCCGCTGACCGGTCGTCCTACAATGAGCAGTTCTTC. Translated, it gives CAADRSSYNEQFF.

The rearrangement uses TRBV30 and TRBJ1-1, with a possible D match to TRBD1 (5 bases). The CDR3 totals 14 residues. Germline V lookup: CDR1 GTSNPN, CDR2 SVGIG (reference sequence). The ends were cut back, 0 bases at V and 6 bases at J, with 14 bases in the middle. CDR3 loop: CAWSVRGTGAEAFF. In nucleotides, the CDR3 is TGTGCCTGGAGTGTCCGGGGAACAGGCGCTGAAGCTTTCTTT.